The rows below give T cell receptor beta chains drawn from one sample of a study of hypomethylating agent response in myelodysplastic syndrome. Method: immunoSEQ multiplex PCR; TCRdb's copy keeps in-frame clones and lacks some. The sample lists thousands of clones, approximately 86% occurring once. Sequenced material: bone marrow, taken before or after starting hypomethylating agent treatment for myelodysplastic syndrome (not recorded which). Receptors originate from a human donor with myelodysplastic syndrome. CDR3s include the opening cysteine and the closing phenylalanine or tryptophan. The D gene is left open where the match is weak. Part of the rows lack a size; the others show once, few, many or a class for expanded clones.

>TRBV9|.|TRBJ2-2|.
CASSVVGTGELFF
TGTGCCAGCAGCGTAGTGGGCACCGGGGAGCTGTTTTTT
>TRBV7-2|.|TRBJ2-4|.
CASSLAGSSGNIQYF
TGTGCCAGCAGCTTAGCGGGTAGCTCAGGAAACATTCAGTACTTC
>TRBV30|TRBD2|TRBJ2-7|.
CAWGGERGELNF
TGTGCCTGGGGGGGGGAAAGAGGGGAGCTGAACTTC
>TRBV4-3|TRBD1|TRBJ2-3|.
CASSRKPSGTGTTDTQYF
TGCGCCAGCAGCCGGAAACCTTCCGGGACAGGGACCACAGATACGCAGTATTTT
>TRBV5-1|.|TRBJ2-1|.
CASSLGLSYNEQFF
TGCGCCAGCAGCTTGGGATTATCCTACAATGAGCAGTTCTTC
>TRBV2|.|TRBJ1-1|.
CASELQGNTEAFF
TGTGCCAGCGAATTACAGGGGAACACTGAAGCTTTCTTT
>TRBV27|TRBD2|TRBJ2-3|.
CASSMSTSGGARYF
TGTGCCAGCAGTATGTCAACTAGCGGGGGGGCTAGGTATTTT
>TRBV2|TRBD2|TRBJ2-3|.
CASSGSGGGTDTQYF
TGTGCCAGCAGTGGTAGCGGGGGGGGGACAGATACGCAGTATTTT
>TRBV9|.|TRBJ2-3|.
CASSVDSSTDTQYF
TGTGCCAGCAGCGTCGACAGTAGCACAGATACGCAGTATTTT
>TRBV29-1|.|TRBJ2-5|.
CSAEPEGHPQGTQYF
TGCAGCGCTGAACCCGAGGGACATCCTCAGGGGACCCAGTACTTC
>TRBV29-1|.|TRBJ1-1|.
CSVGTWNTEAFF
TGCAGCGTAGGGACCTGGAACACTGAAGCTTTCTTT
>TRBV11-2|.|TRBJ2-3|.
CASSLDTGPGYTDTQYF
TGTGCCAGCAGCTTAGATACGGGACCAGGGTACACAGATACGCAGTATTTT
>TRBV4-3|.|TRBJ1-1|.
CASSLDRNTEAFF
TGCGCCAGCAGCCTCGACAGAAACACTGAAGCTTTCTTT
>TRBV7-9|.|TRBJ2-7|.
CASSLGVGMNVYEQYF
TGTGCCAGCAGCTTAGGGGTGGGGATGAACGTCTACGAGCAGTACTTC
>TRBV7-2|.|TRBJ2-7|.
CASSSSSYEQYF
TGTGCCAGCAGCTCCAGCTCCTACGAGCAGTACTTC
>TRBV14|.|TRBJ2-5|.
CASSQFSPMETQYF
TGTGCCAGCAGCCAATTCTCTCCCATGGAGACCCAGTACTTC
>TRBV5-1|.|TRBJ2-7|.
CASSLDGYEQYF
TGCGCCAGCAGCTTGGACGGCTACGAGCAGTACTTC
>TRBV9|.|TRBJ1-1|.
CASSVWASSRVGTEAFF
TGTGCCAGCAGCGTATGGGCCAGCTCCCGGGTGGGCACTGAAGCTTTCTTT
>TRBV4-2|TRBD1|TRBJ2-1|once
CASSFGQGDGEQFF
TGTGCCAGCAGCTTTGGACAGGGGGATGGGGAGCAGTTCTTC
>TRBV18|.|TRBJ2-7|.
CASSPPPDWGFEQYF
TGTGCCAGCTCACCACCTCCGGACTGGGGCTTCGAGCAGTACTTC
>TRBV5-4|.|TRBJ2-5|.
CASSSQDDQYF
TGTGCCAGCAGCTCCCAGGATGACCAGTACTTC
>TRBV7-7|.|TRBJ2-5|once
CASSFPTAQETQYF
TGTGCCAGCAGCTTCCCGACAGCCCAAGAGACCCAGTACTTC
>TRBV6-5|.|TRBJ1-2|few
CASSYEKGGYTF
TGTGCCAGCAGTTACGAAAAGGGAGGCTACACCTTC
>TRBV7-9|.|TRBJ2-3|few
CASSFSREGTDTQYF
TGTGCCAGCAGCTTCAGCAGGGAGGGCACAGATACGCAGTATTTT
>TRBV5-1|.|TRBJ2-3|.
CASSLDPGAPTDTQYF
TGCGCCAGCAGCTTGGATCCGGGGGCGCCGACAGATACGCAGTATTTT
>TRBV6-5|TRBD1|TRBJ2-1|.
CASSRGQGDNEQFF
TGTGCCAGCAGCCGGGGACAGGGGGACAATGAGCAGTTCTTC
>TRBV5-1|TRBD1|TRBJ2-7|.
CASRDRVEQYF
TGCGCCAGCAGGGACAGGGTCGAGCAGTACTTC
>TRBV6-1|TRBD1|TRBJ2-2|once
CASRRTGSELFF
TGTGCCAGCAGAAGGACAGGGTCTGAGCTGTTTTTT
>TRBV28|.|TRBJ1-1|.
CASMEDDTEAFF
TGTGCCAGCATGGAGGACGACACTGAAGCTTTCTTT
>TRBV7-4|.|TRBJ2-5|few
CASSLRGSRARETQYF
TGTGCCAGCAGCTTAAGGGGAAGCAGGGCTCGGGAGACCCAGTACTTC
>TRBV7-9|.|TRBJ1-2|.
CASSLGPVYGYTF
TGTGCCAGCAGCTTAGGCCCTGTCTATGGCTACACCTTC
>TRBV7-7|.|TRBJ2-5|once
CASSPEPGSVQETQYF
TGTGCCAGCAGCCCTGAGCCAGGGTCGGTCCAAGAGACCCAGTACTTC
>TRBV5-1|TRBD1|TRBJ1-2|.
CASSLGRARGPYGYTF
TGCGCCAGCAGCTTGGGTAGGGCCAGGGGGCCATATGGCTACACCTTC
>TRBV5-1|TRBD1|TRBJ2-7|.
CASSFAGGTEQYF
TGCGCCAGCAGCTTCGCAGGGGGCACCGAGCAGTACTTC
>TRBV10-3|TRBD1|TRBJ2-3|once
CAISRDRGLSRPTDTQYF
TGTGCCATCAGTCGGGACAGGGGGCTTTCGCGTCCCACAGATACGCAGTATTTT
>TRBV6-6|.|TRBJ1-3|.
CASAGNTIYF
TGTGCCAGCGCCGGAAACACCATATATTTT
>TRBV7-2|TRBD1|TRBJ1-5|.
CASSPETGGNQPQHF
TGTGCCAGCAGCCCTGAAACAGGGGGCAATCAGCCCCAGCATTTT
>TRBV7-8|TRBD1|TRBJ2-7|.
CASSLADRGKTFLSYEQYF
TGTGCCAGCAGCTTAGCTGACAGGGGGAAAACCTTCCTCTCCTACGAGCAGTACTTC
>TRBV30|.|TRBJ2-2|.
CAWSVLTFNSGAGELFF
TGTGCCTGGAGTGTACTCACCTTCAACTCAGGGGCCGGGGAGCTGTTTTTT
>TRBV10-3|.|TRBJ1-2|.
CASSPTVNYGYTF
TGTGCCAGCAGTCCTACGGTGAACTATGGCTACACCTTC
>TRBV4-1|.|TRBJ2-7|.
CASSQDGLGQNEQYF
TGCGCCAGCAGCCAAGATGGGCTGGGGCAGAACGAGCAGTACTTC
>TRBV7-6|.|TRBJ2-3|.
CASSLVGAGVADTQYF
TGTGCCAGCAGCTTAGTAGGGGCAGGGGTGGCAGATACGCAGTATTTT
>TRBV14|.|TRBJ2-7|large
CASSQDLVGAYSYEQYF
TGTGCCAGCAGCCAAGATCTGGTAGGAGCTTACTCCTACGAGCAGTACTTC
>TRBV4-3|.|TRBJ2-2|.
CASSQDPGLRELFF
TGCGCCAGCAGCCAAGATCCCGGTCTCAGGGAGCTGTTTTTT
>TRBV19|.|TRBJ2-7|.
CASSPRTATYEQYF
TGTGCCAGTAGTCCCAGGACAGCCACCTACGAGCAGTACTTC
>TRBV5-1|.|TRBJ1-1|.
CASSPAQEAFF
TGCGCCAGCAGCCCGGCCCAAGAAGCTTTCTTT
>TRBV5-4|.|TRBJ2-5|.
CASSLGMEETQYF
TGTGCCAGCAGCTTGGGAATGGAAGAGACCCAGTACTTC
>TRBV4-1|TRBD2|TRBJ2-7|.
CASSQGTSGLYEQYF
TGCGCCAGCAGCCAAGGTACTAGCGGATTGTACGAGCAGTACTTC
>TRBV19|TRBD2|TRBJ2-1|.
CASSILAGSLNEQFF
TGTGCCAGTAGTATACTAGCGGGGAGTTTGAATGAGCAGTTCTTC
>TRBV6-1|.|TRBJ1-6|.
CASTNSNSPLHF
TGTGCCAGCACCAACAGTAATTCACCCCTCCACTTT
>TRBV11-2|.|TRBJ2-1|once
CASSLSIPYNEQFF
TGTGCCAGCAGCTTAAGTATCCCCTACAATGAGCAGTTCTTC